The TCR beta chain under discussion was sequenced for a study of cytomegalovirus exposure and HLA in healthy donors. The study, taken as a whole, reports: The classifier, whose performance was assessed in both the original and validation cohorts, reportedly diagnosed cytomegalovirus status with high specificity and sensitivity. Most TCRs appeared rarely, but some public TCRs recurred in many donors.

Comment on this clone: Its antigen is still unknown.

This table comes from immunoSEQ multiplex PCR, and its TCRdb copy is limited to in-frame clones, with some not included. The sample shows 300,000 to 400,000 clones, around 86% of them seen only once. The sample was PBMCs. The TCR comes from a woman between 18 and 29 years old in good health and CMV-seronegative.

DNA for the CDR3: TGTGCCAGCAGTGTACAGGGGAACGGTCCAGATACGCAGTATTTT. Translated, it gives CASSVQGNGPDTQYF. The rearrangement links TRBV27 to TRBJ2-3, with 7 bases fitting TRBD1. The CDR3 loop spans 15 amino acids. Germline CDR1 is MNHEY and CDR2 is SMNVEV (reference sequence). V dropped 5 bases and J dropped 4; count of bases not matched to a gene: 9.